Listed here is a single T cell receptor beta chain. This clonotype was seen many times. Its antigen is still unknown. One base away there is no much larger clone; base qualities are not given. This specimen comes from a study of T-cell reconstitution after alpha-beta-depleted transplantation in children (dated by TCRdb to the mid-2010s). Notes on the research overall: Using TCR repertoire profiling, the study quantitatively followed how T-cell immune reconstitution unfolded in children after TCRalphabeta/CD19-depleted allogeneic hematopoietic cell transplantation. Broader findings and caveats from the paper: The frequencies of hyperexpanded clones fell over the following months, and after one year, T-cell counts and TCRbeta diversity were mostly attributed to newly produced T cells. In some patients, the high TCRbeta diversity seen at day 60 was put down to recipient T cells and intrathymic progenitors that had survived conditioning. About two months after transplant, the apparently early recovery of alphabetaT-cell counts reportedly depended on just several hundred clones that had expanded rapidly and came from non-depleted graft cells.

Receptor libraries were prepared by PCR. The reads were generated on an Illumina HiSeq 2500. Molecular barcoding was employed in the preparation of TCR libraries, with unique molecular identifiers being used to normalize TCRbeta repertoire quantification. TCRdb's own reprocessing of the public reads used fastp at Q25 and MiXCR and kept productive beta chains. Identical CDR3 protein sequences are pooled into one entry, listed with their most common genes and DNA. The sample includes about 590,000 distinct CDR3 sequences, with roughly 13% observed a single time. Jointly, the top ten make up about 2.2% of the sample. V loses 6 bases at its end and J loses 9 bases; junction bases beyond the gene matches: 7. The CDR3 measures 14 amino acids from cysteine to phenylalanine. Just the 42-base CDR3 DNA is kept, in frame starting at base 1. Sample treatment or condition, as interpreted from the label and publication: allogeneic hematopoietic cell transplantation with graft depleted of TCRalphabeta T cells and CD19 B cells. The children who served as transplant recipients had been given grafts of TCRalphabeta/CD19-depleted allogeneic hematopoietic cells.

The origin of this receptor is a male patient younger than 18 who had a stem cell transplant for acute myeloid leukemia, so the T cells may come from the graft donor. Sample: PBMCs, mostly from graft donor cells, taken 360 days after TCRalphabeta/CD19-depleted stem cell transplant. The rearrangement joined TRBV12-3 or TRBV12-4 to TRBJ2-7, with 14 central nucleotides matching TRBD2. DNA sequence: TGTGCCAGCAGCCGTCCCGGACTAGCGGGAGGGCAGTACTTC. Its amino acids are CASSRPGLAGGQYF.